Below, 30 T cell receptor beta chains from the same sample are listed, as sequenced in a study of graft-versus-host responses after intestinal transplantation. Assay used: immunoSEQ multiplex PCR; TCRdb lists only in-frame clones, some missing. The top ten clones hold less than 25% of a sample with 9,500 to 10,000 clones, 78% of them seen once. Lymphocytes (intraepithelial and lamina propria) were released by processing the graft tissue. The specimen was ileum tissue, collected 500 to 550 days after intestinal transplant. The source of these receptors is a human patient who received an intestinal transplant, so some T cells may come from the graft donor.

This rearrangement joins TRBV18 to TRBJ2-5; possibly TRBD2 for D (5 bases). There are 13 residues in the CDR3. Trimming took off 4 bases at V and 2 bases at J, with 8 bases between the two ends. CDR1 is KGHSH and CDR2 is LQKENI in the germline V gene. The CDR3 reads CASSLTRQETQYF. CDR3 DNA: TGTGCCAGCTCACTAACTAGGCAAGAGACCCAGTACTTC.

The chain is built from TRBV6-1 and TRBJ2-2, with a tentative D call TRBD2 (7 bases). Germline V CDR1 and CDR2: MNHNS, SASEGT. Trimming shortened V by 4 bases and J by 4 bases, and 13 bases separated the two germline ends. There are 15 residues in the CDR3. CDR3 in DNA: TGTGCCAGCAGTGCCGAGGGGGGGTCCACCGGGGAGCTGTTTTTT. This codes for CASSAEGGSTGELFF.

V and J are TRBV11-1 and TRBJ2-2, with 9 bases identical to TRBD1. CDR1 is SGHAT, CDR2 FQDESV, per germline (reference sequence). The V segment lost 5 bases and the J segment 7 bases; nucleotides outside the gene matches: 11. The CDR3 sequence is 16 residues long. CDR3 coding DNA: TGTGCCAGCAGCGGACGGACAGGGGCCCAAGGCGGGGAGCTGTTTTTT. This sequence encodes CASSGRTGAQGGELFF.

The chain recombines TRBV19 with TRBJ1-5; D unclear. The CDR3 loop spans 12 amino acids. The V gene's germline CDR1 is LNHDA and CDR2 SQIVND (reference sequence). V was shortened by 3 bases and J by 6 bases, with 6 bases between the two germline ends. The CDR3 DNA reads as TGTGCCAGTAGTATCTTGAGTCAGCCCCAGCATTTT. It codes for CASSILSQPQHF.

The J gene is TRBJ2-7, the V gene TRBV6-9; D uncertain. Germline V lookup: CDR1 MNHGY, CDR2 SVAAGI. The length of the CDR3 is 10 residues. The V gene lost 10 bases and the J gene lost 6 bases, with 10 bases spanning the gap. The CDR3 region is CAILQSEQYF. The CDR3 DNA is TGTGCCATCCTTCAAAGCGAGCAGTACTTC.

The CDR3, as DNA: TGTGCCAGCAGCCCCTGGGACAGCCCGGGAGAGCAGTACTTC. Encoded protein: CASSPWDSPGEQYF. This chain links TRBV7-6 with TRBJ2-5, with a tentative D call TRBD1 (7 bases). Per germline, CDR1 SGHVS and CDR2 FNYEAQ. V was clipped by 5 bases and J by 11 bases, with 21 bases between them. CDR3 size: 14 residues.

This clone was seen more than once but under ten times. V usage is TRBV6-5 and J usage is TRBJ1-1; perhaps TRBD1 as D (5 bases). The CDR3 consists of 15 residues. The V and J ends lost 3 bases and 3 bases respectively, with 14 bases between them. The germline V gene has CDR1 MNHEY and CDR2 SVGAGI. The CDR3 protein is CASSYPRALDTEAFF. CDR3 DNA sequence: TGTGCCAGCAGTTATCCCAGGGCGCTGGACACTGAAGCTTTCTTT.

This rearrangement joins TRBV27 to TRBJ2-7; D may be TRBD2 (5 bases). In germline, CDR1 is MNHEY, CDR2 SMNVEV (reference sequence). This CDR3 contains 17 residues. The germline V and J ends were trimmed by 5 bases and 6 bases, with 26 bases remaining between them. The CDR3 sequence is CASSPTIPREEASEQYF. The CDR3 DNA is TGTGCCAGCAGTCCAACGATCCCCCGGGAAGAAGCGTCCGAGCAGTACTTC.

The rearrangement links TRBV6-5 to TRBJ2-2, with TRBD1 matching over 9 bases. V shed 6 bases, J shed 4 bases, and the junction held 6 bases outside the gene matches. CDR3 length: 15 amino acids. Germline V gene sequence: CDR1 MNHEY, CDR2 SVGAGI. Here the CDR3 DNA reads TGTGCCAGCAGCCCCGGGGACAGGGTCACCGGGGAGCTGTTTTTT. As protein: CASSPGDRVTGELFF.

This clone was seen only once. At one boundary the junction diverges from the germline segment, which might be a read error. The chain combines TRBV11-2 with TRBJ2-6, with D possibly TRBD1 on 5 matching bases. The CDR3 runs to 14 residues. Germline V gene sequence: CDR1 SGHAT, CDR2 FQNNGV. The CDR3 region is CASSFTSGANALTF. The CDR3, as DNA: TGTGCCAGCAGCTTTACGTCTGGGGCCAACGCCCTGACTTTC.

The CDR3 DNA follows: TGTGCCAGCAGCTTGTATCTGTCCCGCCCCACTGAAGCTTTCTTT. Residues: CASSLYLSRPTEAFF. V gene TRBV5-6 combines with J gene TRBJ1-1, with no clear D. The V gene lost 1 base and the J gene lost 4 bases, with 14 bases spanning the gap. Germline-derived CDR1 and CDR2 are SGHDT and YYEEEE. This CDR3 contains 15 residues.

This clone is a singleton in its sample. The J gene is TRBJ1-5, the V gene TRBV2; possibly TRBD1 for D (6 bases). CDR1 is SNHLY, CDR2 FYNNEI, per germline. The length of the CDR3 is 14 residues. The V end was cut by 5 bases, the J end by 3 bases, with 11 bases between. The CDR3 spells CASSPRQVNQPQHF. DNA for the CDR3: TGTGCCAGCAGTCCGAGACAGGTCAATCAGCCCCAGCATTTT.

This clone was detected only a few times. The V call is TRBV5-1, the J call TRBJ2-7, with 10 bases aligning to TRBD2. Germline lookup yields CDR1 SGHRS and CDR2 YFSETQ. This CDR3 region has 14 residues. J gave up 3 bases and V 0 bases, and 0 bases lay outside the gene matches. The CDR3 spells CASSLERGGYEQYF. In nucleotides, the CDR3 is TGCGCCAGCAGCTTGGAGCGGGGGGGCTACGAGCAGTACTTC.

V and J are TRBV4-3 and TRBJ2-4; D ambiguous. Per the germline V gene, CDR1 is LGHNA and CDR2 is YSLEER. This CDR3 is 16 amino acids long. With 0 bases removed from V and 1 base from J, the gap between germline ends came to 10 bases. In DNA, the CDR3 is TGCGCCAGCAGCCAAGATCCTGAAGGGGCCAAAAACATTCAGTACTTC. Protein product: CASSQDPEGAKNIQYF.

The V call is TRBV6-1, the J call TRBJ1-3; the match to TRBD1 covers 7 bases. The V gene's germline CDR1 is MNHNS and CDR2 SASEGT. V was clipped by 8 bases and J by 0 bases; unmatched bases: 4. The CDR3 loop spans 14 amino acids. CDR3: CASGTVRSGNTIYF. In DNA form, the CDR3 reads TGTGCCAGCGGGACAGTTCGCTCTGGAAACACCATATATTTT.

V and J are TRBV7-2 and TRBJ1-1; D call uncertain. V was pared by 2 bases and J by 3 bases, with 10 bases between. The CDR3 contains 14 residues. Germline V gene data show CDR1 as SGHTA and CDR2 as FQGNSA. The CDR3 region is CASSLIGQYTEAFF. CDR3 nucleotide sequence: TGTGCCAGCAGCTTAATAGGGCAGTACACTGAAGCTTTCTTT.

CDR3 region: CASTPRGWDTEAFF. The CDR3 nucleotides are TGCGCCAGCACCCCTCGAGGGTGGGACACTGAAGCTTTCTTT. This sequence joins TRBV4-1 and TRBJ1-1, with no clear D. The CDR3 loop spans 14 amino acids. With 7 bases removed from V and 3 bases from J, the gap between germline ends came to 15 bases. Germline V gene data show CDR1 as MGHRA and CDR2 as YSYEKL.

The CDR3, as DNA: TGTGCCACCACAGGTGGCACCTCTGGAAACACCATATATTTT. Amino acid sequence: CATTGGTSGNTIYF. The chain uses TRBV28 and TRBJ1-3, with D possibly matching TRBD1 (5 bases). Germline-derived CDR1 and CDR2 are MDHEN and SYDVKM. The length of the CDR3 is 14 residues. With 10 bases removed from V and 0 bases from J, the gap between germline ends came to 13 bases.

This chain uses TRBV6-1 with TRBJ1-5; D is undetermined. V lost 0 bases and J lost 0, with 12 bases in between. Germline CDR1 is MNHNS and CDR2 is SASEGT. The CDR3 has 17 residues. CDR3 sequence reads: CASSEADGIPSNQPQHF. The CDR3 bases are TGTGCCAGCAGTGAAGCCGACGGAATTCCTAGCAATCAGCCCCAGCATTTT.

The CDR3 spells CATSRDDNMNTEAFF. In DNA form, the CDR3 reads TGTGCCACCAGCAGAGATGACAACATGAACACTGAAGCTTTCTTT. The V and J genes are TRBV15 and TRBJ1-1; no clear D gene. The V gene lost 0 bases and the J gene lost 0 bases, with 8 bases spanning the gap. Looked up from germline, CDR1 is LNHNV and CDR2 is YYDKDF (reference sequence). The CDR3 consists of 15 residues.

The chain joins TRBV19 to TRBJ1-6; D is unresolved. Germline assignment: CDR1 LNHDA and CDR2 SQIVND (reference sequence). Deletions cut 9 bases from V and 0 bases from J, with 9 bases between. The CDR3 contains 14 residues. This CDR3 reads CASSYSSYNSPLHF. The CDR3 nucleotides are TGTGCCAGCTCCTACAGCTCCTATAATTCACCCCTCCACTTT.

The chain joins TRBV2 to TRBJ1-2, with D possibly being TRBD1 (5 bases). The V end lost 4 bases, the J end lost 2 bases, and 8 bases lay between the germline ends. The germline gives CDR1 SNHLY, CDR2 FYNNEI. The CDR3 has 13 residues. In DNA, the CDR3 is TGTGCCAGCAGTGGGCAGGGAAACTATGGCTACACCTTC. This translates into CASSGQGNYGYTF.

The chain recombines TRBV21-1 with TRBJ1-1. TRBV21-1 is a pseudogene segment. This CDR3 region has 13 residues. CDR3 in DNA: TGTGCCAGCAGCAACGGGGGAGGGACTGAAGCTTTCTTT. This translates into CASSNGGGTEAFF.

The chain recombines TRBV19 with TRBJ2-1; D possibly corresponds to TRBD2 (5 bases). Germline CDR1 is LNHDA and CDR2 is SQIVND (reference sequence). CDR3 length: 18 amino acids. The germline V and J ends were trimmed by 5 bases and 0 bases, with 20 bases remaining between them. The CDR3 region has the DNA TGTGCCAGTAGTTCGTTAGACCTTAGCGTCCACTCCTACAATGAGCAGTTCTTC. As protein: CASSSLDLSVHSYNEQFF.

The rearrangement links TRBV2 to TRBJ1-3; 7 bases match TRBD1. Looked up from germline, CDR1 is SNHLY and CDR2 is FYNNEI. V gave up 11 bases and J gave up 4 bases; unmatched junction bases: 8. This CDR3 has 13 amino acids. In nucleotides, the CDR3 is TGTGCCCAGACAGGGTTATCCGGAAACACCATATATTTT. Translated: CAQTGLSGNTIYF. The full variable domain, its missing parts supplied by reference TRBV2 and TRBJ1-3, is EPEVTQTPSHQVTQMGQEVILRCVPISNHLYFYWYRQILGQKVEFLVSFYNNEISEKSEIFDDQFSVERPDGSNFTLKIRSTKLEDSAMYFCAQTGLSGNTIYFGEGSWLTVV.

The J gene is TRBJ1-6, the V gene TRBV2; D not resolved. The CDR3 length is 13 residues. V lost 7 bases and J lost 7, with 11 bases in between. Germline-derived CDR1 and CDR2 are SNHLY and FYNNEI. Written as DNA, the CDR3 is TGTGCCAGCAAACGGTTATTAAATTCACCCCTCCACTTT. It is translated as CASKRLLNSPLHF.

The chain recombines TRBV7-4 with TRBJ2-2, with D perhaps matching TRBD1 (6 bases). V gave up 2 bases and J gave up 6 bases, with 13 bases separating them. From germline, CDR1 is SGHVT and CDR2 SQSDAQ. The CDR3 contains 15 residues. CDR3 loop: CASSLNVPGAGELFF. CDR3 nucleotide sequence: TGTGCCAGCAGCTTAAATGTCCCAGGGGCCGGGGAGCTGTTTTTT. Filled out from reference TRBV7-4 and TRBJ2-2, the complete variable domain reads GAGVSQSPRYKVAKRGRDVALRCDSISGHVTLYWYRQTLGQGSEVLTYSQSDAQRDKSGRPSGRFSAERPERSVSTLKIQRTEQGDSAVYLCASSLNVPGAGELFFGEGSRLTVL.

The chain carries TRBV7-4 and TRBJ1-2, with 9 nucleotides matching TRBD1. This CDR3 region has 15 residues. The ends lost 7 bases at V and 1 base at J; junction bases unmatched: 7. Germline V gene lookup returns CDR1 SGHVT and CDR2 SQSDAQ. The CDR3 region is CASTLRQGGNYGYTF. DNA for the CDR3: TGTGCCAGCACCCTTCGACAGGGGGGTAACTATGGCTACACCTTC.

The genes are TRBV19 and TRBJ1-1; possible D gene TRBD1, 5 bases. Germline CDR1 LNHDA, CDR2 SQIVND (reference sequence). V was shortened by 7 bases and J by 0 bases, with 9 bases between the two germline ends. The CDR3 is made up of 13 amino acids. CDR3 residues: CASTRQLNTEAFF. The CDR3 bases are TGTGCCAGTACCAGACAGTTGAACACTGAAGCTTTCTTT. The full variable domain, completed using reference TRBV19 and TRBJ1-1, is DGGITQSPKYLFRKEGQNVTLSCEQNLNHDAMYWYRQDPGQGLRLIYYSQIVNDFQKGDIAEGYSVSREKKESFPLTVTSAQKNPTAFYLCASTRQLNTEAFFGQGTRLTVV.

This clone was counted only a few times. The rearrangement links TRBV6-6 to TRBJ1-5; the D gene is possibly TRBD1 (6 bases). The length of the CDR3 is 13 residues. Germline V CDR1 and CDR2: MNHNY, SVGAGI (reference sequence). Trimming took off 5 bases at V and 7 bases at J, with 12 bases between the two ends. CDR3 residues: CASSAYREQPQHF. The CDR3 DNA reads TGTGCCAGCAGTGCCTACAGGGAGCAGCCCCAGCATTTT.